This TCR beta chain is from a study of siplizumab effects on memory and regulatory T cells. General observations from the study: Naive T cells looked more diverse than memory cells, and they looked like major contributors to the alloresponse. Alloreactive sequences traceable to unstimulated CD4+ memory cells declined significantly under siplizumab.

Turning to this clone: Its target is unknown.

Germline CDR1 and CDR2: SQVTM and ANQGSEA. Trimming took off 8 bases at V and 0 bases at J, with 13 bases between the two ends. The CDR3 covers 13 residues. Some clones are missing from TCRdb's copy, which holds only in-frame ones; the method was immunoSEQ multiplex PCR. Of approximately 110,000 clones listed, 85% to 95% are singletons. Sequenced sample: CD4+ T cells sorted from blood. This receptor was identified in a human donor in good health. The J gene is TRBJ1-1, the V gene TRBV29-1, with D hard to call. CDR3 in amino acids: CSLASPMNTEAFF. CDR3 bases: TGCAGCTTAGCTTCCCCCATGAACACTGAAGCTTTCTTT.